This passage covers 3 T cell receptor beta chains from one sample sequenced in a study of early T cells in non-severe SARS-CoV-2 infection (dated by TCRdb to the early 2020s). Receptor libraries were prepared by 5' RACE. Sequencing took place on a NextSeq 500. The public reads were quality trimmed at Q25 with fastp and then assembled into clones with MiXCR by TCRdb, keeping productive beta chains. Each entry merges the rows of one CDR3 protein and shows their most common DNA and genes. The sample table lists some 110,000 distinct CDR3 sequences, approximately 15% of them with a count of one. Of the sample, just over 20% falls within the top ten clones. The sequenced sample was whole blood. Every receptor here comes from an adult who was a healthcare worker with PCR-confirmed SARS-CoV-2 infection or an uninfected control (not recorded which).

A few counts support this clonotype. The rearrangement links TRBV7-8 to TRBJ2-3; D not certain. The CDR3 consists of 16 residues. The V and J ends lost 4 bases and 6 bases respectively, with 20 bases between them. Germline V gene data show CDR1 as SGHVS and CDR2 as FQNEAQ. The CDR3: CASSSVGGRAWDTQYF. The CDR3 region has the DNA TGTGCCAGCAGCTCGGTTGGTGGCCGGGCCTGGGATACGCAGTATTTT.

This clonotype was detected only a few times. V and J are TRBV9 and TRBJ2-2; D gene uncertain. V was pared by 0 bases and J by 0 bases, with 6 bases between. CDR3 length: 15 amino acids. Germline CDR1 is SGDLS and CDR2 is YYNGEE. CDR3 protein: CASSVVASNTGELFF. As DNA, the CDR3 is TGTGCCAGCAGCGTAGTGGCGTCGAACACCGGGGAGCTGTTTTTT.

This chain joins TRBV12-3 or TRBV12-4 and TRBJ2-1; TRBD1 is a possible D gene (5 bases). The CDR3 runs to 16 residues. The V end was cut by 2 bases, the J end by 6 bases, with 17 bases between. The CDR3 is CASSLRSGWGSNEQFF. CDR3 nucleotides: TGTGCCAGCAGTTTAAGATCAGGGTGGGGATCCAATGAGCAGTTCTTC.